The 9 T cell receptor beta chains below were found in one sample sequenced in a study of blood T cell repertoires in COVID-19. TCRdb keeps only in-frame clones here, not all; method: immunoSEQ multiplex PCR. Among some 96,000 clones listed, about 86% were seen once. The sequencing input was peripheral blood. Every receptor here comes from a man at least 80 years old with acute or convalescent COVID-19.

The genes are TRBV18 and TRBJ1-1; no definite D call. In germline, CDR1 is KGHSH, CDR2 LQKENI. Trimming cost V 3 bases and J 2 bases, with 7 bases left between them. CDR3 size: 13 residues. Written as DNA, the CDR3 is TGTGCCAGCTCACCGGGCTTAAACACTGAAGCTTTCTTT. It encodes CASSPGLNTEAFF. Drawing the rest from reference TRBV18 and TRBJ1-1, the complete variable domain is NAGVMQNPRHLVRRRGQEARLRCSPMKGHSHVYWYRQLPEEGLKFMVYLQKENIIDESGMPKERFSAEFPKEGPSILRIQQVVRGDSAAYFCASSPGLNTEAFFGQGTRLTVV.

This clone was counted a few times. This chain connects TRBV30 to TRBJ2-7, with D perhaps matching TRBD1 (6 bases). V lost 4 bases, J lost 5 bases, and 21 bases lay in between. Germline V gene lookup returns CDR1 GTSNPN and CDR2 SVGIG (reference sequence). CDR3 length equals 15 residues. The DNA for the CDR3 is TGTGCCTGGACCGAGGGGGACAACCGCCGGGACGAGCAGTACTTC. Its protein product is CAWTEGDNRRDEQYF.

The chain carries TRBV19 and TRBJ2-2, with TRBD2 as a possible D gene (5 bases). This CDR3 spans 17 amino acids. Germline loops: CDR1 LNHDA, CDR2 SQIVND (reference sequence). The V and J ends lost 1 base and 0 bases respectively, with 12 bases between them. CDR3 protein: CASSIGQERANTGELFF. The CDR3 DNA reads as TGTGCCAGTAGTATAGGGCAGGAGAGGGCGAACACCGGGGAGCTGTTTTTT.

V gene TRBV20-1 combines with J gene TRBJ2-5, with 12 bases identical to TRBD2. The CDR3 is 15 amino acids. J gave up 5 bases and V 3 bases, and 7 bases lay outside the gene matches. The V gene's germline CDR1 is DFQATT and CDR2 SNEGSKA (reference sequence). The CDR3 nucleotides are TGCAGTGCTAGTGTCGGACTAGCGGGATTTGAGACCCAGTACTTC. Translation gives CSASVGLAGFETQYF.

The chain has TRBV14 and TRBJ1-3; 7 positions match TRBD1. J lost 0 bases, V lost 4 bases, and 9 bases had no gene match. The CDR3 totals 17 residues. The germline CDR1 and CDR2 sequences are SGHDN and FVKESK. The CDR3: CASSRYRQGFSGNTIYF. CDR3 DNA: TGTGCCAGCAGCCGATACCGACAGGGTTTCTCTGGAAACACCATATATTTT.

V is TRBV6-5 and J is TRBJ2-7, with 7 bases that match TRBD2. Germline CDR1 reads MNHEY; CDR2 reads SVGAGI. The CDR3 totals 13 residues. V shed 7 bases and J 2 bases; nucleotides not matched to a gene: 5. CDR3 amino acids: CASTSGRAYEQYF. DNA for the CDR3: TGTGCCAGCACCTCGGGGAGGGCCTACGAGCAGTACTTC.

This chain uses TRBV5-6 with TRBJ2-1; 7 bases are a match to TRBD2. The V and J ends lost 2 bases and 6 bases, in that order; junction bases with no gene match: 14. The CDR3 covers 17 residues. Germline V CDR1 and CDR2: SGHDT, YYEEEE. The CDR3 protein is CASSLGGSGPPSNEQFF. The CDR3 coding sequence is TGTGCCAGCAGCTTAGGCGGGAGCGGACCGCCGAGCAATGAGCAGTTCTTC.

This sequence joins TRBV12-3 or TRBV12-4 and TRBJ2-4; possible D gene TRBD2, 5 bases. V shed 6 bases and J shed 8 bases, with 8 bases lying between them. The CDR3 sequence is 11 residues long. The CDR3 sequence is CASSKEDIQYF. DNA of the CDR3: TGTGCCAGCAGCAAGGAGGACATTCAGTACTTC.

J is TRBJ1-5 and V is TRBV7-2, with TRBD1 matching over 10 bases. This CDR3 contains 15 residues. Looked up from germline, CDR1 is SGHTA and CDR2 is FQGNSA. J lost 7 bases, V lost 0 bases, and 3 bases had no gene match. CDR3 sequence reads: CASSLAGQGRQPQHF. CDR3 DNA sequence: TGTGCCAGCAGCTTAGCGGGACAGGGGCGACAGCCCCAGCATTTT.